Here is one T cell receptor beta chain with its context. The antigen is not known. This sample is drawn from a study of CD8+ T cells in alopecia areata. As for the study in general: Those patients who were treated received oral tofacitinib, which was given at 5 to 10 mg twice daily for moderate-to-severe alopecia areata.

cDNA prepared by RNA extraction and subsequent reverse transcription served as the template for sequencing. TCRdb's copy holds only in-frame clones and misses some; the assay was immunoSEQ multiplex PCR. The repertoire holds 150,000 to 200,000 clones, with 50% to 75% as singletons. General observations from the study: Clonality exceeded that of normal scalp in lesional scalp, most notably in alopecia totalis/universalis. Patients shared TCRs less clearly than mice did, possibly for HLA-related reasons.

This TCR was recovered from a human donor with alopecia areata. Here the sequenced sample was CD4+ T cells sorted from blood, taken at week 0.

Here the CDR3 reads CASSGGGQYNSPLHF. The CDR3 DNA reads as TGTGCCAGCAGTGGTGGGGGACAGTATAATTCACCCCTCCACTTT. This chain uses TRBV2 with TRBJ1-6, with 7 bases lining up with TRBD1. J lost 4 bases, V lost 4 bases, and 4 bases had no gene match. Germline assignment: CDR1 SNHLY and CDR2 FYNNEI. The CDR3 contains 15 residues.